The 11 T cell receptor beta chains presented below share a single source sample, sequenced in a study of cytomegalovirus exposure and HLA in healthy donors. This PCR relied on a set of 60 Vbeta primers and 13 Jbeta primers. Generated by immunoSEQ multiplex PCR, the TCRdb table keeps only in-frame clones and is missing some. The sample yields some 90,000 clones, approximately 68% seen once. The sequenced sample consisted of PBMCs. Source of these receptors: a boy aged 10-17 years in good health and CMV-seropositive.

In regard to this clone: One junction end does not reproduce the germline sequence, and a read error may be involved. The CDR3 region is CASSPDVRDTQYF. The CDR3 bases are TGTGCTAGCAGCCCAGATGTGAGGGATACGCAGTATTTT. The chain recombines TRBV7-7 with TRBJ2-3, with D uncertain. This CDR3 has 13 amino acids. Germline CDR1 is SSHAT and CDR2 is FNYEAQ (reference sequence).

The chain recombines TRBV6-5 with TRBJ2-7; D might be TRBD1 (6 bases). V lost 8 bases and J lost 2, with 22 bases in between. The CDR3 covers 16 residues. Germline-derived CDR1 and CDR2 are MNHEY and SVGAGI. CDR3 sequence (DNA): TGTGCCAGCCGTTTTTCAAAGACAGGCGTAGCCTACGAGCAGTACTTC. It codes for CASRFSKTGVAYEQYF.

J is TRBJ2-7 and V is TRBV6-6; D remains ambiguous. Germline V gives CDR1 MNHNY, CDR2 SVGAGI (reference sequence). V lost 0 bases and J lost 1, with 4 bases in between. This CDR3 is 13 amino acids long. CDR3 in DNA: TGTGCCAGCAGTTACTCGCGTTCCTACGAGCAGTACTTC. It codes for CASSYSRSYEQYF.

This chain connects TRBV5-4 to TRBJ2-1; D is perhaps TRBD1 (5 bases). V dropped 3 bases and J dropped 9 bases, with 13 bases sitting between them. Germline V lookup: CDR1 SGHNT, CDR2 YYREEE (reference sequence). This CDR3 is 13 amino acids long. The CDR3 nucleotides are TGTGCCAGCAGCTCGACAGAAATACTTGAGCAGTTCTTC. It encodes CASSSTEILEQFF.

The rearrangement uses TRBV7-6 and TRBJ2-7; 7 bases agree with TRBD2. Unmatched junction bases numbered 7, after V lost 5 bases and J lost 3 bases. CDR3 size: 14 residues. Germline V gives CDR1 SGHVS, CDR2 FNYEAQ. CDR3 residues: CASSLASGYYEQYF. Here the CDR3 DNA reads TGTGCCAGCAGCCTCGCTAGCGGTTACTACGAGCAGTACTTC.

This clone showed up just a few times. CDR3 loop: CASSLGDSHTDTQYF. The CDR3 DNA is TGTGCCAGCAGCTTAGGGGACAGCCACACAGATACGCAGTATTTT. This chain joins TRBV11-2 and TRBJ2-3, with 7 bases fitting TRBD1. Germline V lookup: CDR1 SGHAT, CDR2 FQNNGV. The trim removed 1 base at V and 2 bases at J, leaving 3 bases unmatched. This CDR3 spans 15 amino acids. Looking up the rest from reference TRBV11-2 and TRBJ2-3 gives the full variable domain: EAGVAQSPRYKIIEKRQSVAFWCNPISGHATLYWYQQILGQGPKLLIQFQNNGVVDDSQLPKDRFSAERLKGVDSTLKIQPAKLEDSAVYLCASSLGDSHTDTQYFGPGTRLTVL.

V gene TRBV2 combines with J gene TRBJ1-4, with TRBD1 matching over 7 bases. The CDR3 covers 14 residues. J gave up 4 bases and V 6 bases, and 5 bases lay outside the gene matches. Per germline, CDR1 SNHLY and CDR2 FYNNEI. CDR3: CASRTGNVNEKLFF. The CDR3 DNA follows: TGTGCCAGCAGGACAGGGAACGTTAATGAAAAACTGTTTTTT.

The V call is TRBV10-2, the J call TRBJ2-7; 13 nucleotides agree with TRBD2. Looked up from germline, CDR1 is WSHSY and CDR2 is SAAADI. The V gene end was trimmed by 7 bases and the J gene end by 2 bases; junction bases not matched to a gene: 5. This CDR3 is built from 15 residues. The CDR3 DNA is TGCGCCAGCAAGCAGGGACTAGCGGGGCCCTACGAGCAGTACTTC. Translating it yields CASKQGLAGPYEQYF.

The CDR3 protein is CASSRGGGRDNEQFF. The CDR3 nucleotides are TGTGCCAGCAGCCGTGGGGGGGGCAGGGACAATGAGCAGTTCTTC. The genes are TRBV5-4 and TRBJ2-1; the D gene is possibly TRBD2 (7 bases). Between the trimmed V and J ends, which lost 4 bases and 5 bases, there was a span of 16 bases. CDR1 SGHNT and CDR2 YYREEE come from the germline V gene (reference sequence). CDR3 length: 15 amino acids. Variable domain in full (rest from reference TRBV5-4 and TRBJ2-1): ETGVTQSPTHLIKTRGQQVTLRCSSQSGHNTVSWYQQALGQGPQFIFQYYREEENGRGNFPPRFSGLQFPNYSSELNVNALELDDSALYLCASSRGGGRDNEQFFGPGTRLTVL.

The chain joins TRBV30 to TRBJ1-6, with D perhaps TRBD1 (6 bases). The V gene lost 1 base and the J gene lost 4 bases, with 11 bases spanning the gap. This CDR3 has 15 amino acids. Germline lookup yields CDR1 GTSNPN and CDR2 SVGIG (reference sequence). CDR3 DNA: TGTGCCTGGAGTGCGGGGGGCGGTTATAATTCACCCCTCCACTTT. This sequence encodes CAWSAGGGYNSPLHF. Full variable domain (rest looked up from reference TRBV30 and TRBJ1-6): SQTIHQWPATLVQPVGSPLSLECTVEGTSNPNLYWYRQAAGRGLQLLFYSVGIGQISSEVPQNLSASRPQDRQFILSSKKLLLSDSGFYLCAWSAGGGYNSPLHFGNGTRLTVT.

On this clone: One end of the junction does not line up with germline, which may come from a read error. The rearrangement uses TRBV7-7 and TRBJ2-3, with D maybe TRBD2 (5 bases). Germline V gene lookup returns CDR1 SSHAT and CDR2 FNYEAQ (reference sequence). This CDR3 spans 14 amino acids. The CDR3 protein is CASSSRTSSDTQYF. In DNA form, the CDR3 reads TGTGCTAGCAGCTCTAGGACTTCTTCAGATACGCAGTATTTT.